This T cell receptor (beta chain) was documented in a study of blood T cell repertoires in COVID-19. The CDR3 loop spans 14 amino acids. V shed 4 bases, J shed 5 bases, and the junction held 8 bases outside the gene matches. Germline lookup yields CDR1 SGHRS and CDR2 YFSETQ. Clones were sequenced by immunoSEQ multiplex PCR, and TCRdb holds only the in-frame ones, with some missing. Among roughly 120,000 clones listed, around three quarters were seen once. The sequence was collected from a human donor in a cohort sampled during active or convalescent COVID-19. The sequencing sample was made of peripheral blood. The chain uses TRBV5-1 and TRBJ2-5, with TRBD2 matching over 7 bases. This CDR3 is CASSIGLDLETQYF. In DNA form, the CDR3 reads TGCGCCAGCAGCATAGGACTAGATCTGGAGACCCAGTACTTC.